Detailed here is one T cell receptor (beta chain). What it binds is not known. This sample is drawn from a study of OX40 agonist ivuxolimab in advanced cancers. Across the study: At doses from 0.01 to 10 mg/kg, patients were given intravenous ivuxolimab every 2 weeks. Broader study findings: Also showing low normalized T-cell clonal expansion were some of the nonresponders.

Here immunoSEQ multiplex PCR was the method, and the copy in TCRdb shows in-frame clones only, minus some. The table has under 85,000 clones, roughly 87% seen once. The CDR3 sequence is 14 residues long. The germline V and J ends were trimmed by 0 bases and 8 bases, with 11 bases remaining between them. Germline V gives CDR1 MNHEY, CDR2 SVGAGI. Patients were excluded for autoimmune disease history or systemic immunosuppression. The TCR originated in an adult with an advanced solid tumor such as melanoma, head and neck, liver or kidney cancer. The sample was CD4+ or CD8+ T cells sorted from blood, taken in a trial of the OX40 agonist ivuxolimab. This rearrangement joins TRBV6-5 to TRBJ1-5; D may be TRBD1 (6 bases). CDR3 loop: CASSYSGAGEPQHF. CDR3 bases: TGTGCCAGCAGTTACTCGGGGGCAGGTGAGCCCCAGCATTTT.